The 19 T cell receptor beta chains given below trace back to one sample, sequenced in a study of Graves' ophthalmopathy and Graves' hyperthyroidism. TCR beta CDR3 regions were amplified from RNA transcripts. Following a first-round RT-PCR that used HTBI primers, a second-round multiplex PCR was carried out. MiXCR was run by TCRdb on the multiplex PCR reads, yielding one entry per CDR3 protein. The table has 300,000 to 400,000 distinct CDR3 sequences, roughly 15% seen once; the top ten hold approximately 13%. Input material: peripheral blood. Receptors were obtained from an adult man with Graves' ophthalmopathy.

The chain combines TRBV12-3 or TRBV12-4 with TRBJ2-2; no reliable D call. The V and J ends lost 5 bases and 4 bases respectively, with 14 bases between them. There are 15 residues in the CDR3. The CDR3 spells CASSPRPESTGELFF. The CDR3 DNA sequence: TGTGCCAGCAGTCCCAGACCGGAGAGCACCGGGGAGCTGTTTTTT.

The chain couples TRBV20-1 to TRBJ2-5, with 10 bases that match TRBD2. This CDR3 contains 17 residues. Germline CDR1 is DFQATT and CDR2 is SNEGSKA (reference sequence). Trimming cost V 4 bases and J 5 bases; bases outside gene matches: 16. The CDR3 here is CSAKGPSGSIRTETQYF. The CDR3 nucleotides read TGCAGTGCTAAGGGTCCTAGCGGGAGTATTAGGACGGAGACCCAGTACTTC.

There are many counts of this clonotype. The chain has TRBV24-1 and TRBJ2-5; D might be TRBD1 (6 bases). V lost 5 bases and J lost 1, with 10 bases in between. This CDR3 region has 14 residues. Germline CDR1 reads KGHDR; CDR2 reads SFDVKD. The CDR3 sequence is CATSATGSQETQYF. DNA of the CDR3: TGTGCCACCAGTGCGACAGGATCCCAAGAGACCCAGTACTTC.

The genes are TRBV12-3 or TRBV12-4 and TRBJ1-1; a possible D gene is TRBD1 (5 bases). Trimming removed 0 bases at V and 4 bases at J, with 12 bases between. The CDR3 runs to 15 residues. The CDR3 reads CASSLAGRRSTEAFF. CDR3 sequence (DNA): TGTGCCAGCAGTTTAGCGGGACGGAGGAGCACTGAAGCTTTCTTT.

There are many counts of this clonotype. The CDR3 region is CASSSNPSGANVLTF. The CDR3 nucleotides read TGCGCCAGCAGCTCCAATCCCTCCGGGGCCAACGTCCTGACTTTC. The chain links TRBV5-1 to TRBJ2-6; D gene ambiguous. CDR1 SGHRS and CDR2 YFSETQ come from the germline V gene. CDR3 length equals 15 residues. Between the trimmed V and J ends, which lost 3 bases and 4 bases, there was a span of 11 bases.

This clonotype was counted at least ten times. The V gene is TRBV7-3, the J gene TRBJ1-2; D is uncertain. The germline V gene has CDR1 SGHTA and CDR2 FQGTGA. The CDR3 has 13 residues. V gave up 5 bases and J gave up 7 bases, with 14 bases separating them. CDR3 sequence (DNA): TGTGCCAGCAGCCCAACCCCATTAGGTGGCTACACCTTC. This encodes CASSPTPLGGYTF.

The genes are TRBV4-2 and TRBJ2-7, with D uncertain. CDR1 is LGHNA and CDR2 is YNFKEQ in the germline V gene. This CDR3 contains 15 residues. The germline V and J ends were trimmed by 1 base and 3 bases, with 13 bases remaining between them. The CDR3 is CASSQVGDSYYEQYF. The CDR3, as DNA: TGTGCCAGCAGCCAAGTAGGAGACTCCTACTACGAGCAGTACTTC.

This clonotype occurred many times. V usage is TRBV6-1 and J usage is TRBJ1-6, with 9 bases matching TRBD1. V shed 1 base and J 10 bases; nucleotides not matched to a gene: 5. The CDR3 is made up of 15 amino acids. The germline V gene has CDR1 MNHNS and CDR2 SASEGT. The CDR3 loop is CASSEGDRVGSPLHF. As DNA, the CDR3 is TGTGCCAGCAGTGAAGGGGACAGGGTTGGGTCACCCCTCCACTTT.

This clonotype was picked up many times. CDR3: CASSNQGHSQETQYF. In DNA, the CDR3 is TGTGCCAGCAGCAACCAGGGACATTCCCAAGAGACCCAGTACTTC. The chain has TRBV9 and TRBJ2-5, with a possible D match to TRBD1 (6 bases). Germline values: CDR1 SGDLS, CDR2 YYNGEE. The CDR3 is 15 amino acids. V lost 4 bases and J 1 base, leaving 14 bases between the germline ends.

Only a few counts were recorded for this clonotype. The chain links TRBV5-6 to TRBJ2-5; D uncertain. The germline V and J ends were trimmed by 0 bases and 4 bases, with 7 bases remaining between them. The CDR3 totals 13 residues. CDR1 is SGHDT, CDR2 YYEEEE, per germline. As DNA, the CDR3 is TGTGCCAGCAGCTTGGGGGTTCTAGAGACCCAGTACTTC. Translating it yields CASSLGVLETQYF.

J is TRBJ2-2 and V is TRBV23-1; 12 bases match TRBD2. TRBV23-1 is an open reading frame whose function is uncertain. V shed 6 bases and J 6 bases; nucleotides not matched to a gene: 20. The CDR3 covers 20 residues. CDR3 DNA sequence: TGCGCCAGCAGGGGAATTCCTGGGTCTAGCGGGGGGGCCATGCCCGGGGAGCTGTTTTTT. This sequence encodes CASRGIPGSSGGAMPGELFF.

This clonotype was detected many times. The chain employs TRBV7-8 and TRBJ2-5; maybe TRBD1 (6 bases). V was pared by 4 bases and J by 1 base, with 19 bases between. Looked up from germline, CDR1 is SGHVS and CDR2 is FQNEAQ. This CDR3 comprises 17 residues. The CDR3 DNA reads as TGTGCCAGCAGCTCCATTACCACCACAGGGTTCCAAGAGACCCAGTACTTC. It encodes CASSSITTTGFQETQYF.

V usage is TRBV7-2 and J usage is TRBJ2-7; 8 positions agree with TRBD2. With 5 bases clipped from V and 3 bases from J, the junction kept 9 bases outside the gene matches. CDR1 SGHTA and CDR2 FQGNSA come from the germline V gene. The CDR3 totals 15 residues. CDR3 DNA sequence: TGTGCCAGCAGCCTGCAAGCGGGAGAATTCTACGAGCAGTACTTC. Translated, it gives CASSLQAGEFYEQYF.

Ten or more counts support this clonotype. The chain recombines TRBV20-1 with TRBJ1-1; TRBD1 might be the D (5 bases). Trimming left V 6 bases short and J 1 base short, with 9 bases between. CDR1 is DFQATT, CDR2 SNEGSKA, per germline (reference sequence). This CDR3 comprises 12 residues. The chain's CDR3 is CSAGPSNTEAFF. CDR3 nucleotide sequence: TGCAGTGCGGGACCGTCGAACACTGAAGCTTTCTTT.

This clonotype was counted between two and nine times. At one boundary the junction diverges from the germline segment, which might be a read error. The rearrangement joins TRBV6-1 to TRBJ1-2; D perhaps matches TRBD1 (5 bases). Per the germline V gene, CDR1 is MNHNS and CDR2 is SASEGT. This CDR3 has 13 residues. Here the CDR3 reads CASSVDSSYGYIF. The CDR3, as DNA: TGTGCCAGCAGTGTAGACAGCTCCTATGGCTACATCTTC.

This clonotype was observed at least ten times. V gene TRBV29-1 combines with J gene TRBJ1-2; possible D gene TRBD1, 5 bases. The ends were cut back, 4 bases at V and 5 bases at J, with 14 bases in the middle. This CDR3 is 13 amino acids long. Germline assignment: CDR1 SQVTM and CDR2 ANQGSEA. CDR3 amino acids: CSVAGNPLYGYTF. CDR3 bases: TGCAGCGTTGCAGGGAACCCTCTGTATGGCTACACCTTC.

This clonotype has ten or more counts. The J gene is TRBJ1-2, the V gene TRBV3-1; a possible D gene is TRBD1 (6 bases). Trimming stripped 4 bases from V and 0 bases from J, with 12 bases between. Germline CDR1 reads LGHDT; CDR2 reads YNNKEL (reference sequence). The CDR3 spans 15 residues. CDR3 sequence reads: CASSRDTPSNYGYTF. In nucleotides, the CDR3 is TGTGCCAGCAGCCGGGACACACCGTCTAACTATGGCTACACCTTC.

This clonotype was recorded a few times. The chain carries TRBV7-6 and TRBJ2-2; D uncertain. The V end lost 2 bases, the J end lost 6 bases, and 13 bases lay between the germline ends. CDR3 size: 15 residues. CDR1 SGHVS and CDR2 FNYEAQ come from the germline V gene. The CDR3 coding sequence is TGTGCCAGCAGCTTATCTGGGGAATTGGCCGGGGAGCTGTTTTTT. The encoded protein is CASSLSGELAGELFF.

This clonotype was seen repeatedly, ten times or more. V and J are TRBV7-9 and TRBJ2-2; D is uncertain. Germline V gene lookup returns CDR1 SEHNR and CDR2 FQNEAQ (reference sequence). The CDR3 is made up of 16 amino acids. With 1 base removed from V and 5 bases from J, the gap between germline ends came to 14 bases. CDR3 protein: CASSLDSQPRTGELFF. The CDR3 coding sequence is TGTGCCAGCAGCTTAGACAGCCAACCGAGAACCGGGGAGCTGTTTTTT.